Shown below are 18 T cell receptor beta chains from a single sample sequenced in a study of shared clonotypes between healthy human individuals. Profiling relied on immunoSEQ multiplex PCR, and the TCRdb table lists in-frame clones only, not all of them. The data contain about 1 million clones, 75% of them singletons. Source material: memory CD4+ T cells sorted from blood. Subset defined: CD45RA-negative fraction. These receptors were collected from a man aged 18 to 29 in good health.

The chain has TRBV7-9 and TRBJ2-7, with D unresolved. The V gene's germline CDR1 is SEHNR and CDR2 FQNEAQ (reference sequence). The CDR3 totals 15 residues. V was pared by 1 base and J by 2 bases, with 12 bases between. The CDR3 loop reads CASSLGLGPPYEQYF. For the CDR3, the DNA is TGTGCCAGCAGCTTAGGTCTCGGACCTCCCTACGAGCAGTACTTC.

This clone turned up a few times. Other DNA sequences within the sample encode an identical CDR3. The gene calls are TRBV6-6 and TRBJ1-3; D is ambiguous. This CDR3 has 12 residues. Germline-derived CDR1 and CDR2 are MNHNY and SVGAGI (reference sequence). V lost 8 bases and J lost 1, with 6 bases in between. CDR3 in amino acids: CASSFSGNTIYF. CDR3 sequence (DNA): TGTGCCAGCTCGTTTTCTGGAAACACCATATATTTT.

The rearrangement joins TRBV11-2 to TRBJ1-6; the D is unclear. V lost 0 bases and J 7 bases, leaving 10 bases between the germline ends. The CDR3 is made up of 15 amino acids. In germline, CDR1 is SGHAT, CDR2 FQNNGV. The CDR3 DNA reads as TGTGCCAGCAGCTTAGAACACAGACCGAATTCACCCCTCCACTTT. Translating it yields CASSLEHRPNSPLHF. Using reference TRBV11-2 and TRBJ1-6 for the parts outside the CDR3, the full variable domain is EAGVAQSPRYKIIEKRQSVAFWCNPISGHATLYWYQQILGQGPKLLIQFQNNGVVDDSQLPKDRFSAERLKGVDSTLKIQPAKLEDSAVYLCASSLEHRPNSPLHFGNGTRLTVT.

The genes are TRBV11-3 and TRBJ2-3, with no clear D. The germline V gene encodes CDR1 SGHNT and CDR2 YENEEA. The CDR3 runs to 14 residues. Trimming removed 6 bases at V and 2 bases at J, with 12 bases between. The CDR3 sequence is CASRPRWDTDTQYF. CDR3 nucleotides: TGTGCCAGCAGACCACGCTGGGACACAGATACGCAGTATTTT.

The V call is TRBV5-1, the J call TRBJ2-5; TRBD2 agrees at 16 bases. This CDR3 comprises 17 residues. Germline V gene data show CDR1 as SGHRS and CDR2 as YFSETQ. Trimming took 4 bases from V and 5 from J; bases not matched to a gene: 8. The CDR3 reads CASSKGLAGGDLETQYF. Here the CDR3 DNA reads TGCGCCAGCAGCAAGGGACTAGCGGGAGGGGATCTGGAGACCCAGTACTTC.

In DNA, the CDR3 is TGCGCCAGCAGCTTGGGCGTGAGGTGGAGCACAGATACGCAGTATTTT. Its translation is CASSLGVRWSTDTQYF. The chain combines TRBV5-1 with TRBJ2-3, with unresolved D. CDR3 size: 16 residues. Trimming stripped 0 bases from V and 0 bases from J, with 11 bases between. Germline V gene sequence: CDR1 SGHRS, CDR2 YFSETQ. The full variable domain, its missing parts supplied by reference TRBV5-1 and TRBJ2-3, is KAGVTQTPRYLIKTRGQQVTLSCSPISGHRSVSWYQQTPGQGLQFLFEYFSETQRNKGNFPGRFSGRQFSNSRSEMNVSTLELGDSALYLCASSLGVRWSTDTQYFGPGTRLTVL.

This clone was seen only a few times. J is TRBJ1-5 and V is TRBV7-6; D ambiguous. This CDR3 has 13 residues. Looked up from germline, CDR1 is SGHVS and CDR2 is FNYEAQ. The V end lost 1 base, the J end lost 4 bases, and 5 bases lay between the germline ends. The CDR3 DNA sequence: TGTGCCAGCAGCTTAGGGGAAAATCAGCCCCAGCATTTT. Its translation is CASSLGENQPQHF.

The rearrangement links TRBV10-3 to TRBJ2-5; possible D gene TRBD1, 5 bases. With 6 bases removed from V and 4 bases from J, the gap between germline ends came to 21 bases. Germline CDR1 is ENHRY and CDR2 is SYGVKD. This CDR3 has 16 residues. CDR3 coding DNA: TGTGCCATCAGCACTGGGCAGGGCCAAGGAAGAGAGACCCAGTACTTC. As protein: CAISTGQGQGRETQYF.

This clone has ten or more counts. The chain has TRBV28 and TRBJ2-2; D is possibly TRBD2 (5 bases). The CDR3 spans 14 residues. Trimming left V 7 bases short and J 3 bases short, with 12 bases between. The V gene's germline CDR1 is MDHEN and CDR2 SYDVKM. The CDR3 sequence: CASIDYSYTGELFF. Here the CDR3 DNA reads TGTGCCAGCATAGACTACTCCTACACCGGGGAGCTGTTTTTT.

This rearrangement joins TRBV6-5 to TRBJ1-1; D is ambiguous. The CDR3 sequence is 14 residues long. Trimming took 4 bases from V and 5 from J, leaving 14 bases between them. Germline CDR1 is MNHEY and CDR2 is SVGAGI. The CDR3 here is CASSSTRPATEAFF. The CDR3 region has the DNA TGTGCCAGCAGTTCCACTCGACCGGCGACTGAAGCTTTCTTT.

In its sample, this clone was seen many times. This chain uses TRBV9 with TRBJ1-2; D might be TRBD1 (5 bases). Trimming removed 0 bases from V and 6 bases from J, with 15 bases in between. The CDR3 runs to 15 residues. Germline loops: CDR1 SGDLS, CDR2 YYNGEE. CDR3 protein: CASSVDPAGLNGYTF. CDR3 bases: TGTGCCAGCAGCGTAGATCCCGCAGGGTTGAATGGCTACACCTTC. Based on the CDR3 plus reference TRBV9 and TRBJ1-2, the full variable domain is DSGVTQTPKHLITATGQRVTLRCSPRSGDLSVYWYQQSLDQGLQFLIQYYNGEERAKGNILERFSAQQFPDLHSELNLSSLELGDSALYFCASSVDPAGLNGYTFGSGTRLTVV.

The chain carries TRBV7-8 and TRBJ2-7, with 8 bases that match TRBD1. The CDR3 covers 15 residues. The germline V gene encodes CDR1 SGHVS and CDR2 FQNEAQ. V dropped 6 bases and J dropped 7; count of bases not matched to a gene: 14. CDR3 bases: TGTGCCAGCAGGTTAACCGGGACAGGAGTAGATGAGCAGTACTTC. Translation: CASRLTGTGVDEQYF.

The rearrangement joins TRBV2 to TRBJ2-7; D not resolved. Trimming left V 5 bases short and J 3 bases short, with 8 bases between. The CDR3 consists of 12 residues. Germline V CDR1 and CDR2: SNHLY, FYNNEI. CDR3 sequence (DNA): TGTGCCAGCAGTCTCCATAACTACGAGCAGTACTTC. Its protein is CASSLHNYEQYF.

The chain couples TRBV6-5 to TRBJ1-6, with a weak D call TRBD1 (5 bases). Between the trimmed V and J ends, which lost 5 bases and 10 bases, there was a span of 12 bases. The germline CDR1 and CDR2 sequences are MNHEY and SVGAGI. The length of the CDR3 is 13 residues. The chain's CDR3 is CASSRGTGSPLHF. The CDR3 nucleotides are TGTGCCAGCAGTAGGGGTACTGGCTCACCCCTCCACTTT.

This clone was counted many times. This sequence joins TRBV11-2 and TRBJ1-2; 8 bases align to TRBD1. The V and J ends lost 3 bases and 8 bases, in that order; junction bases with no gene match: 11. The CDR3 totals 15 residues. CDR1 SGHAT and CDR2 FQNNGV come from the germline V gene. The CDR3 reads CASSLGGGQGWGYTF. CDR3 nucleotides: TGTGCCAGCAGCTTGGGCGGAGGACAGGGATGGGGCTACACCTTC.

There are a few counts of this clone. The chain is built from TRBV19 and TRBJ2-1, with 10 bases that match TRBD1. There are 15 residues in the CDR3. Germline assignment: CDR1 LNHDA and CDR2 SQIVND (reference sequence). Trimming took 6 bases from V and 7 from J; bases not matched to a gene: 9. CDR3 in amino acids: CASRKGQGSKNEQFF. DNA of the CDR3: TGTGCCAGTAGGAAGGGACAGGGGAGCAAGAATGAGCAGTTCTTC.

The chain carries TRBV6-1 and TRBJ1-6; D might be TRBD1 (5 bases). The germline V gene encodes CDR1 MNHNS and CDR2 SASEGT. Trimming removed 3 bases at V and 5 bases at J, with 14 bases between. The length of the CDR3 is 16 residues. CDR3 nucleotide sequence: TGTGCCAGCAGTGATAGCTCGGGACGGGATAATTCACCCCTCCACTTT. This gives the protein CASSDSSGRDNSPLHF.

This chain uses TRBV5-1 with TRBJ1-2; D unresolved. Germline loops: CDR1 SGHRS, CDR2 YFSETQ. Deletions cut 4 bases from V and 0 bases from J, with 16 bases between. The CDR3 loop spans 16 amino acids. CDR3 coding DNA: TGCGCCAGCAGCCCGGTCCAGAGAGGAGCTAACTATGGCTACACCTTC. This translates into CASSPVQRGANYGYTF.